The entry below describes one T cell receptor beta chain. Its antigen is unidentified. Clones were sequenced by immunoSEQ multiplex PCR, and TCRdb holds only the in-frame ones, with some missing. The table lists fewer than 30,000 clones, approximately 88% of them singletons. The CDR3 runs 14 residues. V lost 4 bases, J lost 3 bases, and 11 bases lay in between. The germline V gene has CDR1 WNHNN and CDR2 SYGVQD (reference sequence). The sample originates from a study of lymphopenia after photon versus proton radiotherapy. Study-wide points: Under photons, naive T cells and diversity fell while effector/memory populations rose. After the lymphocyte nadir, photon-treated repertoires showed oligoclonal expansion, especially of CD8+ Temra cells.

This chain connects TRBV10-1 to TRBJ2-3; D uncertain. The material sequenced was peripheral blood, taken from a patient treated with photon-based radiotherapy. The TCR sequence derives from a man over 45 with gastric cancer. The CDR3 DNA is TGCGCCAGCAGTGTGGGTCGTTTGACAGATACGCAGTATTTT. Translation gives CASSVGRLTDTQYF.